Following are 19 T cell receptor beta chains from one sample sequenced in a study of blood T cell repertoires in COVID-19. Profiling relied on immunoSEQ multiplex PCR, and the TCRdb table lists in-frame clones only, not all of them. The sample lists tens of thousands of clones, 80% to 90% occurring once. Sequencing used peripheral blood. These receptors were obtained from an elderly man with acute or convalescent COVID-19.

V gene TRBV19 combines with J gene TRBJ2-3; 7 bases agree with TRBD2. Germline V lookup: CDR1 LNHDA, CDR2 SQIVND (reference sequence). The V gene end was trimmed by 8 bases and the J gene end by 6 bases; junction bases not matched to a gene: 5. The CDR3 is made up of 12 amino acids. The CDR3 coding sequence is TGTGCCAGTTCTCCCGGGGGGGATACGCAGTATTTT. Its protein is CASSPGGDTQYF.

J is TRBJ2-1 and V is TRBV6-6; 7 bases fit TRBD2. V lost 6 bases, J lost 1 base, and 9 bases stayed unmatched. The CDR3 contains 16 residues. From germline, CDR1 is MNHNY and CDR2 SVGAGI (reference sequence). This CDR3 reads CASRGGTASSYNEQFF. The CDR3 DNA reads as TGTGCCAGCAGGGGAGGGACTGCAAGTTCCTACAATGAGCAGTTCTTC.

The J gene is TRBJ1-4, the V gene TRBV3-1 (or the pseudogene TRBV3-2); 9 bases align to TRBD1. Unmatched junction bases numbered 6, after V lost 1 base and J lost 6 bases. CDR3 length equals 16 residues. Germline values: CDR1 LGHDT, CDR2 YNNKEL (reference sequence). CDR3 amino acids: CASSQVVGTGYEKLFF. CDR3 nucleotides: TGTGCCAGCAGCCAAGTGGTCGGGACAGGGTATGAAAAACTGTTTTTT.

V and J are TRBV11-3 and TRBJ2-1, with 9 positions matching TRBD2. This CDR3 is built from 16 residues. The germline V gene encodes CDR1 SGHNT and CDR2 YENEEA. After removal of 5 bases from V and 4 bases from J, the junction contained 9 bases not matched to a gene. CDR3 sequence (DNA): TGTGCCAGCAGCCTCTATAGCGGGAGCGGTTACAATGAGCAGTTCTTC. Residues: CASSLYSGSGYNEQFF.

The rearrangement links TRBV19 to TRBJ2-2; no clear D. The CDR3 is 14 amino acids. CDR1 is LNHDA and CDR2 is SQIVND in the germline V gene (reference sequence). The V end lost 0 bases, the J end lost 5 bases, and 7 bases lay between the germline ends. Written as DNA, the CDR3 is TGTGCCAGTAGTATAGATCGCGAAACCGGGGAGCTGTTTTTT. Its protein product is CASSIDRETGELFF.

The J gene is TRBJ1-1, the V gene TRBV5-1, with 7 bases lining up with TRBD1. The junction had 6 bases not matched to a gene; V was cut back by 7 bases and J by 3 bases. The CDR3 has 13 amino acids. From germline, CDR1 is SGHRS and CDR2 YFSETQ. CDR3 in DNA: TGCGCCAGCTCAAGGGGGCGCGACACTGAAGCTTTCTTT. Residues: CASSRGRDTEAFF.

This clone has only one observation. The rearrangement uses TRBV29-1 and TRBJ1-1, with a tentative D call TRBD1 (6 bases). This CDR3 region has 14 residues. Trimming removed 1 base from V and 0 bases from J, with 9 bases in between. Germline CDR1 and CDR2: SQVTM and ANQGSEA. The CDR3 region is CSVEGQALNTEAFF. The CDR3, as DNA: TGCAGCGTTGAAGGACAGGCGCTGAACACTGAAGCTTTCTTT.

V usage is TRBV5-8 and J usage is TRBJ2-3; 8 bases map to TRBD1. The trim removed 0 bases at V and 2 bases at J, leaving 2 bases unmatched. Germline-derived CDR1 and CDR2 are SGHTS and YDEGEE. This CDR3 has 15 residues. The CDR3 reads CASSLDRGFTDTQYF. The CDR3 region has the DNA TGTGCCAGCAGCTTGGACAGGGGGTTCACAGATACGCAGTATTTT.

The V gene is TRBV28, the J gene TRBJ1-1; D perhaps matches TRBD1 (5 bases). The CDR3 has 16 amino acids. Germline V gene data show CDR1 as MDHEN and CDR2 as SYDVKM. The V gene lost 6 bases and the J gene lost 3 bases, with 20 bases spanning the gap. The CDR3, as DNA: TGTGCCAGCAGACCCACTAAGTGGGGGGTGGACACTGAAGCTTTCTTT. This encodes CASRPTKWGVDTEAFF.

The rearrangement uses TRBV27 and TRBJ1-5, with D tentatively TRBD1 (6 bases). There are 17 residues in the CDR3. Germline V lookup: CDR1 MNHEY, CDR2 SMNVEV (reference sequence). Trimming shortened V by 4 bases and J by 2 bases, and 18 bases separated the two germline ends. Here the CDR3 reads CASSSTGLTYGNQPQHF. CDR3 nucleotides: TGTGCCAGCAGTTCCACAGGGCTTACCTACGGCAATCAGCCCCAGCATTTT.

The J gene is TRBJ1-6, the V gene TRBV27; D perhaps matches TRBD1 (5 bases). Germline V lookup: CDR1 MNHEY, CDR2 SMNVEV (reference sequence). This CDR3 spans 11 amino acids. V was pared by 10 bases and J by 5 bases, with 6 bases between. Here the CDR3 reads CATGDNSPLHF. In DNA, the CDR3 is TGTGCCACGGGGGATAATTCACCCCTCCACTTT.

V gene TRBV4-1 combines with J gene TRBJ1-3; 7 bases agree with TRBD1. There are 17 residues in the CDR3. Germline V gene lookup returns CDR1 MGHRA and CDR2 YSYEKL. The trim removed 0 bases at V and 0 bases at J, leaving 5 bases unmatched. CDR3 bases: TGCGCCAGCAGCCAAGATGGGACAGTTCGCTCTGGAAACACCATATATTTT. Its translation is CASSQDGTVRSGNTIYF.

The J gene is TRBJ2-2, the V gene TRBV2; D unresolved. The V end was cut by 0 bases, the J end by 6 bases, with 5 bases between. In germline, CDR1 is SNHLY, CDR2 FYNNEI. This CDR3 has 13 residues. The CDR3 nucleotides are TGTGCCAGCAGTGAAGCCTCTCCCGGGGAGCTGTTTTTT. This gives the protein CASSEASPGELFF. Drawing the rest from reference TRBV2 and TRBJ2-2, the complete variable domain is EPEVTQTPSHQVTQMGQEVILRCVPISNHLYFYWYRQILGQKVEFLVSFYNNEISEKSEIFDDQFSVERPDGSNFTLKIRSTKLEDSAMYFCASSEASPGELFFGEGSRLTVL.

The rearrangement uses TRBV7-2 and TRBJ1-2; possibly TRBD1 for D (6 bases). Germline CDR1 is SGHTA and CDR2 is FQGNSA. The germline V and J ends were trimmed by 5 bases and 8 bases, with 15 bases remaining between them. The CDR3 covers 13 residues. Here the CDR3 DNA reads TGTGCCAGCAGCATCCGAGGCGGACAGGGCTACACCTTC. Protein product: CASSIRGGQGYTF.

The chain joins TRBV18 to TRBJ2-1, with TRBD1 as a possible D gene (5 bases). With 5 bases removed from V and 7 bases from J, the gap between germline ends came to 18 bases. Germline V gene sequence: CDR1 KGHSH, CDR2 LQKENI. The CDR3 sequence is 15 residues long. The CDR3 DNA reads as TGTGCCAGCTCAGACATGCAGGGTGGGAATAATGAGCAGTTCTTC. Protein sequence: CASSDMQGGNNEQFF.

This sequence joins TRBV3-1 (or the pseudogene TRBV3-2) and TRBJ2-7; D perhaps matches TRBD1 (5 bases). The CDR3 has 15 residues. Germline loops: CDR1 LGHDT, CDR2 YNNKEL (reference sequence). Trimming cost V 0 bases and J 6 bases, with 15 bases left between them. This CDR3 is CASSQDSRATAEQYF. The CDR3 DNA follows: TGTGCCAGCAGCCAAGATAGCAGGGCAACAGCCGAGCAGTACTTC.

The chain carries TRBV6-2 or TRBV6-3 and TRBJ2-2; 9 bases agree with TRBD2. CDR3 size: 18 residues. Germline V CDR1 and CDR2: MNHEY, SVGEGT. V was clipped by 0 bases and J by 4 bases; unmatched bases: 9. This chain's CDR3 is CASSYSKWLAGVTGELFF. The CDR3 DNA is TGTGCCAGCAGTTACTCGAAATGGTTAGCGGGGGTCACCGGGGAGCTGTTTTTT.

The CDR3 DNA reads as TGTGCCAGCAGTGATACCGTGGGATTGGGGGGGACGCAGTATTTT. Encoded protein: CASSDTVGLGGTQYF. This rearrangement joins TRBV25-1 to TRBJ2-3; 7 positions agree with TRBD2. With 3 bases clipped from V and 9 bases from J, the junction kept 12 bases outside the gene matches. CDR1 and CDR2 from the germline V gene are MGHDK and SYGVNS. This CDR3 comprises 15 residues.

The CDR3 reads CASSRAGGPTGELFF. In DNA, the CDR3 is TGCGCCAGCAGCCGGGCGGGAGGGCCTACCGGGGAGCTGTTTTTT. V usage is TRBV4-1 and J usage is TRBJ2-2, with 9 bases fitting TRBD2. The CDR3 extends over 15 amino acids. The V gene end was trimmed by 4 bases and the J gene end by 5 bases; junction bases not matched to a gene: 5. The germline CDR1 and CDR2 sequences are MGHRA and YSYEKL.